The sample holds one count of the clone carrying this TCR beta chain. Antigen unknown. This record belongs to a study of T cell responses to AZD1222 COVID-19 vaccine. General observations from the study: Repertoire sampling happened only post peak T cell response. Donors in the cohort were predominantly white British and more often female, and clonal diversity was possibly underestimated.

V lost 8 bases, J lost 1 base, and 9 bases lay in between. There are 13 residues in the CDR3. The V gene's germline CDR1 is LNHDA and CDR2 SQIVND (reference sequence). Method: immunoSEQ multiplex PCR; TCRdb's copy keeps in-frame clones and lacks some. The data show 120,000 to 150,000 clones, roughly nine tenths seen once. Sequenced material: peripheral blood, taken 28 days after the second AZD1222 dose. This TCR derives from an adult who received the AZD1222 COVID-19 vaccine. The chain employs TRBV19 and TRBJ1-5, with unresolved D. CDR3 nucleotides: TGTGCCAGTCGCGCGAGAAGCAATCAGCCCCAGCATTTT. Amino acids: CASRARSNQPQHF.